Detailed here is one TCR beta chain. Its antigen remains unknown. The data belong to a study of T cell responses to AZD1222 COVID-19 vaccine. Study details: Samples with a second dose at about 4 or about 12 weeks were pooled together. General study findings and limits: Spike-specific TCR breadth rose after two AZD1222 doses, and depth rose as well. Most donors were white British, females outnumbered males, and clonal diversity was possibly underestimated.

The CDR3 is 18 residues long. CDR1 LNHNV and CDR2 YYDKDF come from the germline V gene (reference sequence). The V end was cut by 8 bases, the J end by 1 base, with 21 bases between. Libraries were prepared by immunoSEQ multiplex PCR; TCRdb keeps only in-frame clonotypes and omits some of them. The table includes about 110,000 clones, about 80% detected once. The chain joins TRBV15 to TRBJ2-6; D perhaps matches TRBD2 (6 bases). Specimen: peripheral blood, collected on day 0 of AZD1222 vaccination. The sequence derives from an adult in good health. The CDR3 nucleotides read TGTGCCACCGGGGGGTTGGGGACGTTTACGTCTGGGGCCAACGTCCTGACTTTC. Protein sequence: CATGGLGTFTSGANVLTF.